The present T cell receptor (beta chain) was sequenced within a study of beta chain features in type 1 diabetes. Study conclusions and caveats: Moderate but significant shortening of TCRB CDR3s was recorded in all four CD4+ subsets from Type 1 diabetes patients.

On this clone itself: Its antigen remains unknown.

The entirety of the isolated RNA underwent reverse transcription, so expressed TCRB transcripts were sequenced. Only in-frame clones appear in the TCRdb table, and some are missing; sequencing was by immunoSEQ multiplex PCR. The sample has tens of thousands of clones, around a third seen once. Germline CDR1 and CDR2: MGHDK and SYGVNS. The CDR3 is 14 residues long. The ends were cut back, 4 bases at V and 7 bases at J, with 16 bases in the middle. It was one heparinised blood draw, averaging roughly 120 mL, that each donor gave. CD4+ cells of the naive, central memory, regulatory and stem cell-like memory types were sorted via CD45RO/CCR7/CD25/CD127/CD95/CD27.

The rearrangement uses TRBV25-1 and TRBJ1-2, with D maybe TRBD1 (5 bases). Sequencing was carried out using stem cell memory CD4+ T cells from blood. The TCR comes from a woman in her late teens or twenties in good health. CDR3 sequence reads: CASSAQGPRGGYTF. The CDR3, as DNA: TGTGCCAGCAGTGCCCAGGGTCCTAGAGGTGGCTACACCTTC.